The 9 T cell receptor beta chains below come from one sample, sequenced in a study of early T cells in non-severe SARS-CoV-2 infection. Using its own MiXCR run on the 5' RACE reads, TCRdb lists one record per CDR3 protein. The sample carries 60,000 or so distinct CDR3 sequences, about 12% recorded once. The sequencing sample was made of whole blood. Source of these receptors: an adult who was a healthcare worker with PCR-confirmed SARS-CoV-2 infection or an uninfected control (not recorded which).

In this sample, this clonotype turned up many times. The CDR3 DNA reads TGTGCCAGCAGCCCCCAAGACAGGCCCCATAACTATGGCTACACCTTC. Encoded protein: CASSPQDRPHNYGYTF. The chain has TRBV9 and TRBJ1-2; weak D call: TRBD1 (6 bases). The V and J ends lost 4 bases and 1 base respectively, with 17 bases between them. CDR1 and CDR2 (germline): SGDLS, YYNGEE. The CDR3 runs to 16 residues.

This clonotype has a handful of counts. This chain links TRBV2 with TRBJ2-1; D not resolved. This CDR3 region has 11 residues. Deletions cut 7 bases from V and 7 bases from J, with 8 bases between. The germline V gene has CDR1 SNHLY and CDR2 FYNNEI. The CDR3 protein is CASKLVNEQFF. The CDR3 DNA reads TGTGCCAGCAAACTCGTAAATGAGCAGTTCTTC.

This clonotype occurred many times. The J gene is TRBJ1-3, the V gene TRBV7-3; D not certain. The CDR3 consists of 16 residues. Trimming took 1 base from V and 0 from J, leaving 10 bases between them. Germline CDR1 is SGHTA and CDR2 is FQGTGA. The CDR3 reads CASSLRAGSSGNTIYF. As DNA, the CDR3 is TGTGCCAGCAGCTTAAGGGCCGGTTCCTCTGGAAACACCATATATTTT.

This clonotype came up many times. The CDR3 coding sequence is TGTGCCAGCAGCTTACGGGGGGCGGGATACAATGAGCAGTTCTTC. Amino acids: CASSLRGAGYNEQFF. V usage is TRBV7-9 and J usage is TRBJ2-1, with a tentative D call TRBD2 (7 bases). V was pared by 2 bases and J by 4 bases, with 12 bases between. Per germline, CDR1 SEHNR and CDR2 FQNEAQ (reference sequence). This CDR3 has 15 amino acids.

This clonotype was seen a few times. The CDR3 reads CASGLRTDNYGYTF. CDR3 DNA sequence: TGTGCCAGCGGCCTGCGGACGGATAACTATGGCTACACCTTC. The chain joins TRBV7-9 to TRBJ1-2, with D unclear. V was trimmed by 8 bases and J by 1 base, leaving 14 bases between them. Germline V gene data show CDR1 as SEHNR and CDR2 as FQNEAQ (reference sequence). This CDR3 is 14 amino acids long. The full variable domain, in which reference TRBV7-9 and TRBJ1-2 provide the parts outside the CDR3, is DTGVSQNPRHKITKRGQNVTFRCDPISEHNRLYWYRQTLGQGPEFLTYFQNEAQLEKSRLLSDRFSAERPKGSFSTLEIQRTEQGDSAMYLCASGLRTDNYGYTFGSGTRLTVV.

This clonotype was counted at least ten times. V is TRBV7-9 and J is TRBJ2-5; the match to TRBD2 covers 14 bases. The CDR3 covers 16 residues. The germline V gene has CDR1 SEHNR and CDR2 FQNEAQ (reference sequence). J was trimmed by 2 bases and V by 5 bases; bases with no gene match: 4. The CDR3 coding sequence is TGTGCCAGCAGCGCCCGACTAGCGGGGGGGCAAGAGACCCAGTACTTC. It is translated as CASSARLAGGQETQYF.

The chain couples TRBV7-2 to TRBJ1-6; D uncertain. The V end lost 2 bases, the J end lost 10 bases, and 9 bases lay between the germline ends. Per the germline V gene, CDR1 is SGHTA and CDR2 is FQGNSA. This CDR3 has 13 amino acids. CDR3 nucleotide sequence: TGTGCCAGCAGCTTACAGGATGAGTCACCCCTCCACTTT. Its translation: CASSLQDESPLHF.

This clonotype came up a few times. The rearrangement links TRBV19 to TRBJ1-4; D is undetermined. The length of the CDR3 is 14 residues. Between the trimmed V and J ends, which lost 4 bases and 7 bases, there was a span of 13 bases. CDR1 and CDR2 from the germline V gene are LNHDA and SQIVND (reference sequence). CDR3 protein: CASSTGLSGEKLFF. The DNA of the CDR3 is TGTGCCAGTAGTACCGGACTGAGCGGTGAAAAACTGTTTTTT. Together with reference TRBV19 and TRBJ1-4, the CDR3 gives the full variable domain: DGGITQSPKYLFRKEGQNVTLSCEQNLNHDAMYWYRQDPGQGLRLIYYSQIVNDFQKGDIAEGYSVSREKKESFPLTVTSAQKNPTAFYLCASSTGLSGEKLFFGSGTQLSVL.

Concerning this clonotype: A much larger clone differs from this one at a single base, so this may be a read error. The gene calls are TRBV5-1 and TRBJ2-4, with D maybe TRBD1 (5 bases). This CDR3 is 12 amino acids long. V was cut by 4 bases and J by 6 bases, with 8 bases left in between. Germline CDR1 is SGHRS and CDR2 is YFSETQ. CDR3 amino acids: CASSQGRNIQYF. CDR3 DNA: TGCGCCAGCAGCCAGGGCAGAAACATTCAGTACTTC.